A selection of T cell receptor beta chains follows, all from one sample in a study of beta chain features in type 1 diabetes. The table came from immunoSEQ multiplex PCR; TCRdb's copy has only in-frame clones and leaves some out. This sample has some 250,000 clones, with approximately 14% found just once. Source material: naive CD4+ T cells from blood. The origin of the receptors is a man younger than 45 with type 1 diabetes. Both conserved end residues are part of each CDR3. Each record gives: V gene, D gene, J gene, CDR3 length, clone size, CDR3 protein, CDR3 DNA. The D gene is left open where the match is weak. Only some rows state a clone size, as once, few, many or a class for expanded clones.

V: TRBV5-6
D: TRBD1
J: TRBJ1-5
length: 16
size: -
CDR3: CASSWGQGRYDQPQHF
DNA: TGTGCCAGCAGCTGGGGACAGGGAAGATACGATCAGCCCCAGCATTTT

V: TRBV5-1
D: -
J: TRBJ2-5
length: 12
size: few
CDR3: CASSPLGQTQYF
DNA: TGCGCCAGCAGCCCACTCGGTCAGACCCAGTACTTC

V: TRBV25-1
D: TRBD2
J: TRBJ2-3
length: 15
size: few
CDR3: CASSVGLAVTDTQYF
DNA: TGTGCCAGCAGTGTAGGACTAGCGGTCACAGATACGCAGTATTTT

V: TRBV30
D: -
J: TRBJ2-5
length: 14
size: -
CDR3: CAWSVSAGQRKQYF
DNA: TGTGCCTGGAGTGTAAGTGCAGGGCAAAGGAAGCAGTACTTC

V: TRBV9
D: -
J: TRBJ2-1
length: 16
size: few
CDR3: CASSVISVETFNEQFF
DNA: TGTGCCAGCAGCGTAATATCGGTAGAAACCTTCAATGAGCAGTTCTTC

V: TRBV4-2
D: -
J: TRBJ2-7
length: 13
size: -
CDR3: CASSQEVQYEQYF
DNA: TGTGCCAGCAGCCAAGAAGTCCAGTACGAGCAGTACTTC

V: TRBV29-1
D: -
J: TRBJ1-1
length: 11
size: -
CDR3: CSVRGNTEAFF
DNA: TGCAGCGTCAGGGGGAACACTGAAGCTTTCTTT

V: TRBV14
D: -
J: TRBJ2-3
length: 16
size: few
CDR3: CASSQRSVKFTDTQYF
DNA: TGTGCCAGCAGCCAACGTAGCGTTAAGTTCACAGATACGCAGTATTTT

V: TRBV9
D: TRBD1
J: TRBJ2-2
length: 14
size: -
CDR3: CASSKDRGQRELFF
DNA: TGTGCCAGCAGCAAAGACAGGGGGCAGAGGGAGCTGTTTTTT

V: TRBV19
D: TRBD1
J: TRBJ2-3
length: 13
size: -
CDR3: CASGEIQGNTQYF
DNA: TGTGCCAGCGGCGAGATACAGGGGAACACGCAGTATTTT

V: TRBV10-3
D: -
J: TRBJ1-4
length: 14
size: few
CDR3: CAISEGGVNEKLFF
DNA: TGTGCCATCAGTGAAGGCGGAGTTAATGAAAAACTGTTTTTT

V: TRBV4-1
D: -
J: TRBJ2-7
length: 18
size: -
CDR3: CASSQDRPQVRAPYEQYF
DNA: TGCGCCAGCAGCCAAGATCGTCCACAGGTTCGGGCCCCCTACGAGCAGTACTTC

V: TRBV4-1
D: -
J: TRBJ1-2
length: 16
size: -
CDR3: CASSQDWPGADYGYTF
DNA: TGCGCCAGCAGCCAAGATTGGCCAGGGGCGGACTATGGCTACACCTTC

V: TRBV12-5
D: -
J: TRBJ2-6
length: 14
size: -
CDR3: CASGPQTEYNVLTF
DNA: TGTGCTAGTGGTCCCCAGACAGAGTACAACGTCCTGACTTTC

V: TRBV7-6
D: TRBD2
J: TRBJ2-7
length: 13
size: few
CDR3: CASRGLAGNEQYF
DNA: TGTGCCAGCAGGGGGCTAGCGGGAAACGAGCAGTACTTC

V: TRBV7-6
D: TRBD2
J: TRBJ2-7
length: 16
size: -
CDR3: CASSARTSGRSYEQYF
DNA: TGTGCCAGCAGCGCGAGGACTAGCGGGAGATCCTACGAGCAGTACTTC

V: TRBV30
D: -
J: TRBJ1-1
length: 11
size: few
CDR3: CAWSRDTEAFF
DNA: TGTGCCTGGAGCCGGGACACTGAAGCTTTCTTT

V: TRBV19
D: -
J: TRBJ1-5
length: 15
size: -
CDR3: CASTGTFQRNQPQHF
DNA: TGTGCCAGTACCGGGACTTTCCAGCGCAATCAGCCCCAGCATTTT